The 25 T cell receptor beta chains in this list originate from one sample, sequenced in a study of T cell responses to AZD1222 COVID-19 vaccine. Some clones are missing from TCRdb's copy, which holds only in-frame ones; the method was immunoSEQ multiplex PCR. The table includes some 150,000 clones, approximately 88% detected once. The sequences come from peripheral blood, collected on day 0 of AZD1222 vaccination. These receptors were taken from an adult in good health.

The count of this clone is one. The chain employs TRBV7-9 and TRBJ2-1, with 7 bases fitting TRBD1. The ends lost 4 bases at V and 4 bases at J; junction bases unmatched: 7. Germline lookup yields CDR1 SEHNR and CDR2 FQNEAQ (reference sequence). This CDR3 spans 15 amino acids. The CDR3: CASSSYGQAYNEQFF. The DNA of the CDR3 is TGTGCCAGCAGCTCTTACGGACAGGCATACAATGAGCAGTTCTTC.

The chain couples TRBV4-1 to TRBJ1-5; D not resolved. Germline-derived CDR1 and CDR2 are MGHRA and YSYEKL. The germline V and J ends were trimmed by 0 bases and 7 bases, with 10 bases remaining between them. This CDR3 has 14 residues. The CDR3, as DNA: TGCGCCAGCAGCCAAGATTTCGTGCCGCAGCCCCAGCATTTT. It encodes CASSQDFVPQPQHF.

V gene TRBV15 combines with J gene TRBJ2-7; 8 bases agree with TRBD1. Germline values: CDR1 LNHNV, CDR2 YYDKDF (reference sequence). Germline trimming cut 1 base from V and 2 bases from J; bases unmatched to any gene: 7. The length of the CDR3 is 16 residues. CDR3 loop: CATSRGDRYATYEQYF. Here the CDR3 DNA reads TGTGCCACCAGCAGAGGGGACAGGTACGCTACCTACGAGCAGTACTTC.

The chain is built from TRBV5-6 and TRBJ2-2; TRBD2 matches 7 bases. Germline CDR1 SGHDT, CDR2 YYEEEE. With 0 bases clipped from V and 4 bases from J, the junction kept 3 bases outside the gene matches. This CDR3 is 15 amino acids long. The CDR3, as DNA: TGTGCCAGCAGCTTGGTTGCTAGCGGCACCGGGGAGCTGTTTTTT. This codes for CASSLVASGTGELFF.

The rearrangement links TRBV7-8 to TRBJ2-3; TRBD2 is a possible D gene (5 bases). The ends were cut back, 4 bases at V and 0 bases at J, with 11 bases in the middle. The CDR3 spans 15 residues. Germline loops: CDR1 SGHVS, CDR2 FQNEAQ. This CDR3 is CASSSGAASTDTQYF. Here the CDR3 DNA reads TGTGCCAGCAGCTCCGGAGCGGCTAGCACAGATACGCAGTATTTT.

The genes are TRBV29-1 and TRBJ2-1, with TRBD1 matching over 11 bases. The germline gives CDR1 SQVTM, CDR2 ANQGSEA. The CDR3 is made up of 13 amino acids. Trimming removed 6 bases from V and 15 bases from J; junction bases left unmatched: 13. The CDR3, as DNA: TGCAGCGTAGAGGACAGGGGGCGCGAGTCACTGTTCTTC. Residues: CSVEDRGRESLFF.

V and J are TRBV6-2 or TRBV6-3 and TRBJ1-1; D is ambiguous. V lost 6 bases and J lost 6, with 17 bases in between. The CDR3 covers 14 residues. In germline, CDR1 is MNHEY, CDR2 SVGEGT. The CDR3 spells CASSPVRSRSEAFF. The CDR3 DNA sequence: TGTGCCAGCAGCCCCGTGAGGTCCCGTTCTGAAGCTTTCTTT.

The rearrangement uses TRBV19 and TRBJ1-1, with 7 nucleotides matching TRBD1. The CDR3 length is 14 residues. V trimming: 7 bases; J trimming: 5 bases; junction bases outside the gene matches: 10. In germline, CDR1 is LNHDA, CDR2 SQIVND (reference sequence). CDR3 coding DNA: TGTGCCAGTAACAGACAGGGCCTGGCGACTGAAGCTTTCTTT. Its translation is CASNRQGLATEAFF.

The V gene is TRBV19, the J gene TRBJ1-1; D perhaps matches TRBD1 (5 bases). This CDR3 is 16 amino acids long. In germline, CDR1 is LNHDA, CDR2 SQIVND (reference sequence). The V and J ends lost 7 bases and 3 bases respectively, with 21 bases between them. CDR3 nucleotides: TGTGCCAGTAAAAGCGGGGGACTCCCGAAGCACACTGAAGCTTTCTTT. Translating it yields CASKSGGLPKHTEAFF.

This clone was seen repeatedly, ten times or more. The rearrangement joins TRBV27 to TRBJ2-1; no reliable D call. Germline CDR1 and CDR2: MNHEY and SMNVEV (reference sequence). This CDR3 has 12 residues. Trimming cost V 5 bases and J 10 bases, with 12 bases left between them. The DNA of the CDR3 is TGTGCCAGCAGTCCCACCGGAAGAGAGCAGTTCTTC. Translated, it gives CASSPTGREQFF.

The chain combines TRBV7-9 with TRBJ2-2, with 8 nucleotides matching TRBD2. The length of the CDR3 is 18 residues. From germline, CDR1 is SEHNR and CDR2 FQNEAQ (reference sequence). Germline trimming cut 5 bases from V and 4 bases from J; bases unmatched to any gene: 15. CDR3 protein: CASSPRERETVITGELFF. CDR3 sequence (DNA): TGTGCCAGCAGCCCCCGAGAGCGGGAGACCGTAATCACCGGGGAGCTGTTTTTT.

This clone showed up just once. The chain joins TRBV6-5 to TRBJ1-1; 7 bases align to TRBD1. V lost 8 bases and J lost 5; bases outside the gene matches: 11. Germline values: CDR1 MNHEY, CDR2 SVGAGI. The CDR3 consists of 14 residues. The CDR3 sequence: CASRGQEILTEAFF. The CDR3 DNA reads TGTGCCAGCCGAGGACAGGAAATTCTAACTGAAGCTTTCTTT.

V usage is TRBV9 and J usage is TRBJ2-1, with D maybe TRBD2 (6 bases). V gave up 0 bases and J gave up 0 bases, with 13 bases separating them. Germline V CDR1 and CDR2: SGDLS, YYNGEE. The CDR3 has 17 residues. The CDR3 protein is CASSVGGWGVSYNEQFF. DNA for the CDR3: TGTGCCAGCAGCGTAGGGGGTTGGGGGGTCTCCTACAATGAGCAGTTCTTC.

V is TRBV5-1 and J is TRBJ2-6; D tentatively reads TRBD1 or TRBD2 (5 bases each). This CDR3 is 15 amino acids long. Trimming removed 3 bases from V and 2 bases from J, with 9 bases in between. Germline CDR1 reads SGHRS; CDR2 reads YFSETQ. Here the CDR3 reads CASSWMGAGANVLTF. In nucleotides, the CDR3 is TGCGCCAGCAGCTGGATGGGGGCTGGGGCCAACGTCCTGACTTTC.

The chain links TRBV30 to TRBJ1-2; D gene uncertain. The length of the CDR3 is 15 residues. Germline loops: CDR1 GTSNPN, CDR2 SVGIG (reference sequence). V lost 0 bases to trimming and J lost 2 bases, with 13 bases between them. In nucleotides, the CDR3 is TGTGCCTGGAGTGTAATACCAGTCCTCAACTATGGCTACACCTTC. Its protein is CAWSVIPVLNYGYTF.

This clone has just a few counts. Within the sample, other DNA sequences also encode this same CDR3. This chain uses TRBV5-1 with TRBJ2-3, with 7 bases identical to TRBD2. Germline V gives CDR1 SGHRS, CDR2 YFSETQ. Losses at the gene ends were 4 bases for V and 1 base for J; bases not matched to a gene: 3. The CDR3 sequence is 14 residues long. The CDR3: CASSLGGGTDTQYF. The CDR3 bases are TGCGCCAGCAGCCTTGGGGGGGGCACAGATACGCAGTATTTT.

This sequence joins TRBV6-1 and TRBJ1-3, with D perhaps TRBD1 (5 bases). This CDR3 is built from 14 residues. The V end was cut by 3 bases, the J end by 2 bases, with 8 bases between. Germline loops: CDR1 MNHNS, CDR2 SASEGT. The chain's CDR3 is CASSDLGAGNTIYF. The CDR3, as DNA: TGTGCCAGCAGTGATCTGGGGGCTGGAAACACCATATATTTT.

V usage is TRBV28 and J usage is TRBJ1-4; D remains unclear. Germline lookup yields CDR1 MDHEN and CDR2 SYDVKM. CDR3 length: 15 amino acids. The ends were cut back, 5 bases at V and 0 bases at J, with 10 bases in the middle. Written as DNA, the CDR3 is TGTGCCAGCAGTCCCGGACGGGCAACTAATGAAAAACTGTTTTTT. The encoded protein is CASSPGRATNEKLFF.

The rearrangement links TRBV2 to TRBJ1-1; TRBD1 agrees at 7 bases. Per germline, CDR1 SNHLY and CDR2 FYNNEI. The CDR3 is made up of 14 amino acids. V gave up 7 bases and J gave up 0 bases; unmatched junction bases: 5. CDR3 loop: CASTGQTMNTEAFF. As DNA, the CDR3 is TGTGCCAGCACGGGACAGACTATGAACACTGAAGCTTTCTTT.

The chain employs TRBV4-2 and TRBJ1-4; 9 bases fit TRBD1. Per germline, CDR1 LGHNA and CDR2 YNFKEQ. V was clipped by 4 bases and J by 5 bases; unmatched bases: 5. This CDR3 contains 15 residues. CDR3 sequence (DNA): TGTGCCAGCAGCCGGACGGACAGGGGAAATGAAAAACTGTTTTTT. Translated: CASSRTDRGNEKLFF.

CDR3 sequence reads: CASSGAEAFF. The DNA for the CDR3 is TGTGCCAGCAGCGGGGCTGAAGCTTTCTTT. The genes are TRBV7-9 and TRBJ1-1, with D unresolved. Germline values: CDR1 SEHNR, CDR2 FQNEAQ (reference sequence). This CDR3 contains 10 residues. The ends were cut back, 5 bases at V and 6 bases at J, with 4 bases in the middle. Supplemented by reference TRBV7-9 and TRBJ1-1, the full variable domain reads DTGVSQNPRHKITKRGQNVTFRCDPISEHNRLYWYRQTLGQGPEFLTYFQNEAQLEKSRLLSDRFSAERPKGSFSTLEIQRTEQGDSAMYLCASSGAEAFFGQGTRLTVV.

As for this clone: In the same sample, other DNA sequences code for this CDR3. The gene calls are TRBV9 and TRBJ2-7; 9 positions agree with TRBD1. V was pared by 0 bases and J by 2 bases, with 0 bases of the junction left unmatched. Germline lookup yields CDR1 SGDLS and CDR2 YYNGEE. This CDR3 contains 14 residues. CDR3 in amino acids: CASSVGQGAYEQYF. CDR3 bases: TGTGCCAGCAGCGTAGGACAGGGGGCCTACGAGCAGTACTTC.

V gene TRBV19 combines with J gene TRBJ1-5; perhaps TRBD1 as D (5 bases). V shed 3 bases and J shed 2 bases, with 14 bases lying between them. The CDR3 has 16 amino acids. Per the germline V gene, CDR1 is LNHDA and CDR2 is SQIVND (reference sequence). The DNA for the CDR3 is TGTGCCAGTAGTATGGGAGTTCTGGGGGGCAATCAGCCCCAGCATTTT. Protein: CASSMGVLGGNQPQHF.

The genes are TRBV15 and TRBJ2-1; the D gene is possibly TRBD2 (6 bases). CDR1 LNHNV and CDR2 YYDKDF come from the germline V gene (reference sequence). CDR3 size: 21 residues. V was clipped by 3 bases and J by 2 bases, with 29 bases between them. The CDR3 DNA reads as TGTGCCACCAGCAGGGCCAAGAGCTGGGTGGGGGGACCTGGGGCCTACAATGAGCAGTTCTTC. Its translation: CATSRAKSWVGGPGAYNEQFF. The full variable domain, completed using reference TRBV15 and TRBJ2-1, is DAMVIQNPRYQVTQFGKPVTLSCSQTLNHNVMYWYQQKSSQAPKLLFHYYDKDFNNEADTPDNFQSRRPNTSFCFLDIRSPGLGDTAMYLCATSRAKSWVGGPGAYNEQFFGPGTRLTVL.

This chain connects TRBV7-2 to TRBJ2-1; TRBD2 aligns across 11 bases. Germline lookup yields CDR1 SGHTA and CDR2 FQGNSA. This CDR3 spans 16 amino acids. The junction had 5 bases not matched to a gene; V was cut back by 5 bases and J by 2 bases. Written as DNA, the CDR3 is TGTGCCAGCAGCGAGGGACTAGCGGAGCCCTACAATGAGCAGTTCTTC. Residues: CASSEGLAEPYNEQFF.